The 7 T cell receptor beta chains given below trace back to one sample, sequenced in a study of blood T cell repertoires in COVID-19. The table came from immunoSEQ multiplex PCR; TCRdb's copy has only in-frame clones and leaves some out. The data contain tens of thousands of clones, around 80% of them singletons. Source material: peripheral blood. The receptors originated from a woman aged 80 or older with active or convalescent COVID-19.

The chain joins TRBV11-3 to TRBJ1-2, with 10 bases aligning to TRBD1. The CDR3 runs 16 residues. With 0 bases clipped from V and 4 bases from J, the junction kept 5 bases outside the gene matches. The germline gives CDR1 SGHNT, CDR2 YENEEA. The CDR3 region is CASSLEGQGLAYGYTF. For the CDR3, the DNA is TGTGCCAGCAGCTTAGAGGGACAGGGGCTGGCCTATGGCTACACCTTC.

This sequence joins TRBV18 and TRBJ2-2; perhaps TRBD2 as D (5 bases). The CDR3 covers 16 residues. Germline V gene data show CDR1 as KGHSH and CDR2 as LQKENI. Between the trimmed V and J ends, which lost 3 bases and 4 bases, there was a span of 15 bases. The CDR3 DNA reads TGTGCCAGCTCACCCTGGGGTACCGCGGGCACCGGGGAGCTGTTTTTT. It specifies CASSPWGTAGTGELFF. Full variable domain (missing parts from reference TRBV18 and TRBJ2-2): NAGVMQNPRHLVRRRGQEARLRCSPMKGHSHVYWYRQLPEEGLKFMVYLQKENIIDESGMPKERFSAEFPKEGPSILRIQQVVRGDSAAYFCASSPWGTAGTGELFFGEGSRLTVL.

Here the CDR3 reads CSVKHNTNTGELFF. The CDR3 DNA is TGCAGCGTAAAGCATAATACGAACACCGGGGAGCTGTTTTTT. The chain employs TRBV29-1 and TRBJ2-2, with D hard to call. The CDR3 covers 14 residues. The V and J ends lost 6 bases and 0 bases respectively, with 11 bases between them. The germline gives CDR1 SQVTM, CDR2 ANQGSEA.

The chain is built from TRBV30 and TRBJ1-1; no reliable D call. The CDR3 length is 13 residues. Per the germline V gene, CDR1 is GTSNPN and CDR2 is SVGIG (reference sequence). CDR3 sequence (DNA): TGTGCTCGGAGTGAAGGGAGAAGGTCTGAAGCTTTCTTT. Residues: CARSEGRRSEAFF.

The chain couples TRBV19 to TRBJ2-1; D remains unclear. Germline V lookup: CDR1 LNHDA, CDR2 SQIVND (reference sequence). The CDR3 consists of 16 residues. V was pared by 3 bases and J by 4 bases, with 16 bases between. The CDR3 nucleotides read TGTGCCAGTAGTATCCCTCCACGGCGGCGTTACAATGAGCAGTTCTTC. As protein: CASSIPPRRRYNEQFF.

This chain joins TRBV29-1 and TRBJ2-2, with 10 bases lining up with TRBD2. CDR1 and CDR2 (germline): SQVTM, ANQGSEA. V trimming: 3 bases; J trimming: 5 bases; junction bases outside the gene matches: 9. The CDR3 covers 16 residues. The CDR3 DNA is TGCAGCGTTGAGGCAACTAGCGGGGTTGGGACCGGGGAGCTGTTTTTT. It is translated as CSVEATSGVGTGELFF.

The chain has TRBV2 and TRBJ2-7; TRBD2 aligns across 12 bases. The length of the CDR3 is 14 residues. The V gene's germline CDR1 is SNHLY and CDR2 FYNNEI. J was trimmed by 6 bases and V by 5 bases; bases with no gene match: 5. The CDR3 reads CASSRTSGGIEQYF. The CDR3 coding sequence is TGTGCCAGCAGTAGAACTAGCGGGGGGATCGAGCAGTACTTC.